Shown below are 27 T cell receptor beta chains from a single sample sequenced in a study of vaccination effects on CD4 cells after COVID-19. ViraFEST used viral peptide pools to expand antigen-specific CD4+ T cells before sequencing. Culture lasted about 10 days before CD4+ T cell isolation. The healthy vaccine recipients, who had no prior SARS-CoV-2 infection, showed negative nucleocapsid antibodies. TCRdb's table, derived via immunoSEQ multiplex PCR, lists solely in-frame clones and lacks some. This table holds about 73,000 clones, 65% to 85% found once. Their specific antigens are unknown. Sample: CD4+ T cells from PBMCs cultured with HCoV-NL63 spike peptides, taken before COVID-19 vaccination. These TCRs come from a human donor who received a COVID-19 vaccine.

V is TRBV7-3 and J is TRBJ1-1; no reliable D call. From germline, CDR1 is SGHTA and CDR2 FQGTGA. V lost 5 bases, J lost 3 bases, and 10 bases lay in between. This CDR3 has 13 residues. CDR3 in DNA: TGTGCCAGCAGCGATGGACGCGACACTGAAGCTTTCTTT. It codes for CASSDGRDTEAFF. The full variable domain, rest sourced from reference TRBV7-3 and TRBJ1-1, is GAGVSQTPSNKVTEKGKYVELRCDPISGHTALYWYRQSLGQGPEFLIYFQGTGAADDSGLPNDRFFAVRPEGSVSTLKIQRTERGDSAVYLCASSDGRDTEAFFGQGTRLTVV.

J is TRBJ2-7 and V is TRBV27; D remains ambiguous. V shed 11 bases and J shed 4 bases, with 15 bases lying between them. Germline V CDR1 and CDR2: MNHEY, SMNVEV (reference sequence). The CDR3 has 12 amino acids. CDR3 residues: CAQQSVRYEQYV. CDR3 nucleotides: TGTGCCCAGCAATCCGTCAGATACGAGCAGTACGTC.

This sequence joins TRBV21-1 and TRBJ1-3. TRBV21-1 is noted as a pseudogene. This CDR3 is built from 19 residues. CDR3 sequence: CASSKVCFLGGTSGNTIYF. The CDR3, as DNA: TGTGCCAGCAGCAAAGTCTGTTTTTTGGGGGGTACCTCTGGAAACACCATATATTTT.

The rearrangement uses TRBV7-2 and TRBJ2-2; no clear D. V dropped 0 bases and J dropped 4 bases, with 12 bases sitting between them. The CDR3 runs 16 residues. Germline CDR1 and CDR2: SGHTA and FQGNSA. This chain's CDR3 is CASSLAFTPGTGELFF. For the CDR3, the DNA is TGTGCCAGCAGCTTAGCGTTCACCCCTGGCACCGGGGAGCTGTTTTTT.

This chain uses TRBV19 with TRBJ2-2; D tentatively reads TRBD1 or TRBD2 (5 bases each). This CDR3 has 16 amino acids. V dropped 6 bases and J dropped 4 bases, with 18 bases sitting between them. CDR1 is LNHDA and CDR2 is SQIVND in the germline V gene (reference sequence). The CDR3 nucleotides are TGTGCCAGTAGAACCGCCTTGGGGCGGGTCACCGGGGAGCTGTTTTTT. It translates to CASRTALGRVTGELFF.

This clone was counted a few times. The CDR3 region is CASSFVGWRPQEENEKLFF. CDR3 coding DNA: TGTGCCAGCAGCTTCGTAGGGTGGAGGCCGCAGGAAGAGAATGAAAAACTGTTTTTT. V is TRBV7-9 and J is TRBJ1-4; D is undetermined. Germline CDR1 and CDR2: SEHNR and FQNEAQ (reference sequence). This CDR3 region has 19 residues. V gave up 3 bases and J gave up 5 bases, with 25 bases separating them.

The J gene is TRBJ1-3, the V gene TRBV7-2; TRBD1 agrees at 7 bases. The V segment lost 4 bases and the J segment 1 base; nucleotides outside the gene matches: 4. Germline assignment: CDR1 SGHTA and CDR2 FQGNSA. This CDR3 contains 15 residues. CDR3 region: CASSYDRESGNTIYF. The DNA of the CDR3 is TGTGCCAGCAGCTACGACAGGGAATCTGGAAACACCATATATTTT.

CDR3 in amino acids: CASSLQMRGAGVNEQFF. The CDR3 bases are TGTGCCAGCAGCTTGCAAATGAGGGGTGCTGGGGTCAATGAGCAGTTCTTC. The genes are TRBV5-5 and TRBJ2-1; D may match TRBD1 or TRBD2 (5 bases each). CDR3 size: 17 residues. Germline V gene data show CDR1 as SGHKS and CDR2 as YYEKEE (reference sequence). Trimming shortened V by 1 base and J by 6 bases, and 20 bases separated the two germline ends.

J is TRBJ1-1 and V is TRBV6-2 or TRBV6-3; no definite D call. The CDR3 runs 13 residues. V was clipped by 0 bases and J by 5 bases, with 7 bases between them. CDR1 and CDR2 from the germline V gene are MNHEY and SVGEGT. The CDR3 DNA is TGTGCCAGCAGTTACTCTAGAGGGACTGAAGCTTTCTTT. It translates to CASSYSRGTEAFF.

The V call is TRBV20-1, the J call TRBJ1-1, with D possibly being TRBD1 (6 bases). Per the germline V gene, CDR1 is DFQATT and CDR2 is SNEGSKA (reference sequence). The CDR3 runs 15 residues. The V and J ends lost 3 bases and 4 bases respectively, with 18 bases between them. CDR3 nucleotides: TGCAGTGCTAGTCCCGGGATGGGAGGGGGCACTGAAGCTTTCTTT. It yields the protein CSASPGMGGGTEAFF.

This clone has a single count. CDR3 nucleotide sequence: TGTGCCAGCAGTTGGGGACAGTATGGCTACACCTTC. This codes for CASSWGQYGYTF. The chain links TRBV6-5 to TRBJ1-2; 7 bases fit TRBD1. Looked up from germline, CDR1 is MNHEY and CDR2 is SVGAGI. The CDR3 has 12 amino acids. J lost 5 bases, V lost 4 bases, and 1 base had no gene match.

This clone was seen only once. This chain links TRBV10-3 with TRBJ1-1; TRBD1 aligns across 8 bases. The V and J ends lost 6 bases and 0 bases, in that order; junction bases with no gene match: 6. Germline-derived CDR1 and CDR2 are ENHRY and SYGVKD. CDR3 length: 15 amino acids. CDR3 nucleotides: TGTGCCATCAGCGACAGGGGCACCGTGAACACTGAAGCTTTCTTT. Amino acids: CAISDRGTVNTEAFF.

This clone was observed a handful of times. The chain carries TRBV5-1 and TRBJ1-1; D is possibly TRBD1 (5 bases). From germline, CDR1 is SGHRS and CDR2 YFSETQ. The CDR3 is made up of 14 amino acids. Trimming left V 2 bases short and J 5 bases short, with 13 bases between. CDR3 coding DNA: TGCGCCAGCAGCTTAGTCGGGGGTAGGACTGAAGCTTTCTTT. It codes for CASSLVGGRTEAFF. Looking up the rest from reference TRBV5-1 and TRBJ1-1 gives the full variable domain: KAGVTQTPRYLIKTRGQQVTLSCSPISGHRSVSWYQQTPGQGLQFLFEYFSETQRNKGNFPGRFSGRQFSNSRSEMNVSTLELGDSALYLCASSLVGGRTEAFFGQGTRLTVV.

The chain employs TRBV28 and TRBJ2-5; D is perhaps TRBD2 (6 bases). This CDR3 region has 14 residues. Trimming removed 6 bases at V and 5 bases at J, with 16 bases between. Germline V gene data show CDR1 as MDHEN and CDR2 as SYDVKM. The CDR3 DNA sequence: TGTGCCAGCAGCCCCGGGGGTAGCGTGGAGACCCAGTACTTC. Amino acid sequence: CASSPGGSVETQYF.

This chain joins TRBV7-9 and TRBJ1-1; possible D gene TRBD1, 5 bases. V was shortened by 1 base and J by 3 bases, with 9 bases between the two germline ends. From germline, CDR1 is SEHNR and CDR2 FQNEAQ (reference sequence). The CDR3 consists of 14 residues. DNA of the CDR3: TGTGCCAGCAGCTTAGTTGGGGCGGACACTGAAGCTTTCTTT. It translates to CASSLVGADTEAFF. The entire variable domain, with the rest obtained from reference TRBV7-9 and TRBJ1-1, is as follows: DTGVSQNPRHKITKRGQNVTFRCDPISEHNRLYWYRQTLGQGPEFLTYFQNEAQLEKSRLLSDRFSAERPKGSFSTLEIQRTEQGDSAMYLCASSLVGADTEAFFGQGTRLTVV.

The chain uses TRBV4-2 and TRBJ1-1; D is ambiguous. This CDR3 comprises 14 residues. Trimming stripped 2 bases from V and 6 bases from J, with 13 bases between. The V gene's germline CDR1 is LGHNA and CDR2 YNFKEQ. The chain's CDR3 is CASSQREKGSEAFF. The CDR3 nucleotides are TGTGCCAGCAGCCAACGCGAGAAGGGTTCTGAAGCTTTCTTT.

This chain connects TRBV5-1 to TRBJ1-6; a possible D gene is TRBD1 (6 bases). In germline, CDR1 is SGHRS, CDR2 YFSETQ. This CDR3 is 16 amino acids long. V lost 1 base to trimming and J lost 10 bases, with 18 bases between them. This CDR3 reads CASSLPAGDPYSPLHF. The CDR3 region has the DNA TGCGCCAGCAGCTTGCCCGCAGGGGACCCCTACTCACCCCTCCACTTT.

The V and J genes are TRBV9 and TRBJ1-3; 7 bases line up with TRBD1. This CDR3 comprises 16 residues. J was trimmed by 0 bases and V by 0 bases; bases with no gene match: 3. Germline values: CDR1 SGDLS, CDR2 YYNGEE. The CDR3 here is CASSVGTGSSGNTIYF. The CDR3 DNA reads TGTGCCAGCAGCGTAGGGACAGGCAGCTCTGGAAACACCATATATTTT.

The rearrangement links TRBV5-1 to TRBJ2-2; TRBD2 matches at 8 bases. The CDR3 is 16 amino acids. Germline values: CDR1 SGHRS, CDR2 YFSETQ. J was trimmed by 4 bases and V by 1 base; bases with no gene match: 6. The CDR3 DNA follows: TGCGCCAGCAGCTTGATCGCGGGGGGCATCACCGGGGAGCTGTTTTTT. Protein product: CASSLIAGGITGELFF.

This chain links TRBV30 with TRBJ2-5, with 7 nucleotides matching TRBD1. The J segment lost 5 bases and the V segment lost 3 bases, leaving 12 bases of the junction unmatched. The length of the CDR3 is 15 residues. Looked up from germline, CDR1 is GTSNPN and CDR2 is SVGIG (reference sequence). CDR3 nucleotide sequence: TGTGCCTGGAGAGACAACAGGGGACGATGGGAGACCCAGTACTTC. Its translation is CAWRDNRGRWETQYF.

The chain employs TRBV4-1 and TRBJ1-4, with 7 bases aligning to TRBD1. This CDR3 comprises 15 residues. The germline gives CDR1 MGHRA, CDR2 YSYEKL. With V trimmed by 4 bases and J by 8 bases, 10 bases remained unmatched. The CDR3 DNA reads as TGCGCCAGCAGCCCGCAGGGGGGTGATGGCGAAAAACTGTTTTTT. This sequence encodes CASSPQGGDGEKLFF.

The chain links TRBV5-8 to TRBJ2-1; weak D call: TRBD2 (6 bases). This CDR3 has 15 residues. The V end was cut by 0 bases, the J end by 2 bases, with 9 bases between. CDR1 and CDR2 from the germline V gene are SGHTS and YDEGEE. The CDR3 DNA reads as TGTGCCAGCAGCTTGGCAGGGAGGACCTACAATGAGCAGTTCTTC. This encodes CASSLAGRTYNEQFF.

V usage is TRBV19 and J usage is TRBJ1-4; TRBD1 matches 7 bases. This CDR3 region has 16 residues. The trim removed 3 bases at V and 8 bases at J, leaving 12 bases unmatched. The germline V gene encodes CDR1 LNHDA and CDR2 SQIVND (reference sequence). CDR3 DNA sequence: TGTGCCAGTAGTATCACAGGGGCGCTGGATACGGAAAAACTGTTTTTT. This encodes CASSITGALDTEKLFF.

The rearrangement links TRBV5-1 to TRBJ1-1; TRBD1 aligns across 7 bases. CDR1 SGHRS and CDR2 YFSETQ come from the germline V gene. Trimming removed 4 bases from V and 4 bases from J; junction bases left unmatched: 10. The CDR3 spans 15 residues. The CDR3 DNA follows: TGCGCCAGCAGCAGGGACAGAGGTGGGAGCACTGAAGCTTTCTTT. This sequence encodes CASSRDRGGSTEAFF. The full variable domain, with the rest looked up from reference TRBV5-1 and TRBJ1-1, is KAGVTQTPRYLIKTRGQQVTLSCSPISGHRSVSWYQQTPGQGLQFLFEYFSETQRNKGNFPGRFSGRQFSNSRSEMNVSTLELGDSALYLCASSRDRGGSTEAFFGQGTRLTVV.

This chain connects TRBV2 to TRBJ1-6; TRBD1 might be the D (5 bases). Germline CDR1 is SNHLY and CDR2 is FYNNEI. V dropped 5 bases and J dropped 7 bases, with 15 bases sitting between them. The CDR3 runs to 15 residues. The CDR3 bases are TGTGCCAGCAGTATCCAGGGAATAAGCAATTCACCCCTCCACTTT. This codes for CASSIQGISNSPLHF.

The rearrangement uses TRBV15 and TRBJ2-3; possibly TRBD2 for D (6 bases). CDR1 LNHNV and CDR2 YYDKDF come from the germline V gene (reference sequence). V lost 0 bases and J 2 bases, leaving 9 bases between the germline ends. The CDR3 contains 15 residues. CDR3 sequence (DNA): TGTGCCACCAGCAGAGAGGGGGGTGCCACAGATACGCAGTATTTT. This codes for CATSREGGATDTQYF. Drawing the rest from reference TRBV15 and TRBJ2-3, the complete variable domain is DAMVIQNPRYQVTQFGKPVTLSCSQTLNHNVMYWYQQKSSQAPKLLFHYYDKDFNNEADTPDNFQSRRPNTSFCFLDIRSPGLGDTAMYLCATSREGGATDTQYFGPGTRLTVL.

This clone was recorded only once. This chain links TRBV19 with TRBJ2-5; perhaps TRBD1 as D (6 bases). The CDR3 length is 15 residues. The germline V and J ends were trimmed by 5 bases and 4 bases, with 17 bases remaining between them. From germline, CDR1 is LNHDA and CDR2 SQIVND (reference sequence). CDR3 coding DNA: TGTGCCAGTAGTCCGGCAGGGGTCGTTCGAGAGACCCAGTACTTC. It translates to CASSPAGVVRETQYF.